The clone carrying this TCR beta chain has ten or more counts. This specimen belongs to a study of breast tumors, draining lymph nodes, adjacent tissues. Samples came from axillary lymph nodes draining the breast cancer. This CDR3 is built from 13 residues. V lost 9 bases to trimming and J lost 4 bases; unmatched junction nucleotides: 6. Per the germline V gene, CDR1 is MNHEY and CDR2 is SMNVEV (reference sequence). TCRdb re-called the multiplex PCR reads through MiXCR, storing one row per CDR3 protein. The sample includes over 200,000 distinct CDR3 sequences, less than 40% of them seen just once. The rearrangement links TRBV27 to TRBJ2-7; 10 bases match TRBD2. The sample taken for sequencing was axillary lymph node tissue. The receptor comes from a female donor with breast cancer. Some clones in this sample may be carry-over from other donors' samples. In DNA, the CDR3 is TGTGCCAGACGGGCTAGCGGGAGTTACGAGCAGTACTTC. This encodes CARRASGSYEQYF.